What follows are 2 T cell receptor beta chains derived from one specimen sequenced in a study of cytomegalovirus exposure and HLA in healthy donors. Primers for the PCR totalled 60 Vbeta and 13 Jbeta. The method was immunoSEQ multiplex PCR; TCRdb's version includes in-frame clones alone and lacks a portion of them. The sample has approximately 70,000 clones, around 70% seen once; the top ten hold roughly 7.6%. Sequenced material: PBMCs. The receptors were sampled from a man aged 35 to 55 in good health and CMV-seropositive.

The chain joins TRBV18 to TRBJ2-1, with D possibly matching TRBD2 (5 bases). This CDR3 region has 14 residues. From germline, CDR1 is KGHSH and CDR2 LQKENI. With 3 bases removed from V and 5 bases from J, the gap between germline ends came to 11 bases. CDR3 sequence (DNA): TGTGCCAGCTCACCGACTCTGGAGGACAATGAGCAGTTCTTC. Protein product: CASSPTLEDNEQFF. Supplemented by reference TRBV18 and TRBJ2-1, the full variable domain reads NAGVMQNPRHLVRRRGQEARLRCSPMKGHSHVYWYRQLPEEGLKFMVYLQKENIIDESGMPKERFSAEFPKEGPSILRIQQVVRGDSAAYFCASSPTLEDNEQFFGPGTRLTVL.

The V gene is TRBV18, the J gene TRBJ2-1, with 10 bases fitting TRBD1. The germline CDR1 and CDR2 sequences are KGHSH and LQKENI. The CDR3 runs 15 residues. Trimming took 3 bases from V and 6 from J; bases not matched to a gene: 5. The CDR3 loop reads CASSPQGQGSNEQFF. CDR3 bases: TGTGCCAGCTCACCCCAGGGACAGGGGTCCAATGAGCAGTTCTTC.